This T cell receptor beta chain was identified in a study of blood T cells in healthy people across ages. Study results and limitations: Long-lived donors carried more naive CD4+ cells and greater diversity than aged donors.

This clonotype was recorded many times. What it binds is unknown. Donors each provided around 9 milliliters of peripheral blood. V lost 6 bases, J lost 11 bases, and 11 bases stayed unmatched. The CDR3 runs 14 residues. Germline V gene data show CDR1 as MNHEY and CDR2 as SMNVEV (reference sequence). Combining a sample-barcoded 5' primer with a J-beta primer mix, a second PCR ran for roughly 6 to 12 cycles. Each cDNA was tagged by a template-switch adaptor containing 12 random nucleotides. Sequencing yielded, for each sample, at least 2.5 million paired-end reads carrying CDR3. TCRdb called the 5' RACE reads again in MiXCR, with one record for every CDR3 protein. The sample has some 900,000 distinct CDR3 sequences; about 44% are singletons.

This TCR came from a man aged 25-45 years in good health. The chain is built from TRBV27 and TRBJ1-1; 11 nucleotides line up with TRBD1. The specimen sequenced was blood. CDR3 amino acids: CASSRGGQGASAFF. The CDR3 bases are TGTGCCAGCAGCCGCGGAGGACAGGGGGCGAGTGCTTTCTTT.